These 30 T cell receptor beta chains share one sample of origin, sequenced in a study of OX40 agonist ivuxolimab in advanced cancers. Data came from immunoSEQ multiplex PCR; TCRdb stores just in-frame clones and leaves some out. The repertoire holds some 80,000 clones, with about 82% as singletons. The sequenced sample was CD4+ or CD8+ T cells sorted from blood, obtained in a trial of the OX40 agonist ivuxolimab. Receptor source: an adult with an advanced solid tumor such as melanoma, head and neck, liver or kidney cancer.

In regard to this clone: Possible read error: a much larger clone is one base away. The chain couples TRBV7-9 to TRBJ1-1, with D hard to call. Germline CDR1 is SEHNR and CDR2 is FQNEAQ (reference sequence). Trimming shortened V by 1 base and J by 0 bases, and 3 bases separated the two germline ends. The CDR3 length is 13 residues. The CDR3 DNA sequence: TGTGCCAGCAGCTTAGAGATGAACACTGAAGCTTTCTTT. This codes for CASSLEMNTEAFF. The full variable domain, in which reference TRBV7-9 and TRBJ1-1 provide the parts outside the CDR3, is DTGVSQNPRHKITKRGQNVTFRCDPISEHNRLYWYRQTLGQGPEFLTYFQNEAQLEKSRLLSDRFSAERPKGSFSTLEIQRTEQGDSAMYLCASSLEMNTEAFFGQGTRLTVV.

The chain uses TRBV30 and TRBJ2-1, with 8 bases aligning to TRBD2. J was trimmed by 9 bases and V by 3 bases; bases with no gene match: 10. Germline V CDR1 and CDR2: GTSNPN, SVGIG (reference sequence). The CDR3 has 14 amino acids. The CDR3 spells CAWSKHLAGGEQFF. The CDR3 DNA is TGTGCCTGGAGCAAACACCTAGCGGGCGGTGAGCAGTTCTTC.

The rearrangement links TRBV18 to TRBJ2-5; D remains ambiguous. V was clipped by 3 bases and J by 0 bases, with 5 bases between them. CDR1 is KGHSH and CDR2 is LQKENI in the germline V gene. CDR3 length: 13 residues. CDR3 residues: CASSPTYQETQYF. The CDR3 DNA sequence: TGTGCCAGCTCACCCACGTACCAAGAGACCCAGTACTTC. Filled out from reference TRBV18 and TRBJ2-5, the complete variable domain reads NAGVMQNPRHLVRRRGQEARLRCSPMKGHSHVYWYRQLPEEGLKFMVYLQKENIIDESGMPKERFSAEFPKEGPSILRIQQVVRGDSAAYFCASSPTYQETQYFGPGTRLLVL.

The chain employs TRBV2 and TRBJ2-7, with D perhaps TRBD1 (5 bases). Between the trimmed V and J ends, which lost 6 bases and 3 bases, there was a span of 15 bases. The CDR3 is 14 residues long. CDR1 and CDR2 from the germline V gene are SNHLY and FYNNEI. The CDR3 here is CASRTQGWDYEQYF. Written as DNA, the CDR3 is TGTGCCAGCAGAACCCAGGGATGGGACTACGAGCAGTACTTC.

This rearrangement joins TRBV6-6 to TRBJ2-7; TRBD1 matches at 11 bases. With 4 bases clipped from V and 2 bases from J, the junction kept 1 base outside the gene matches. The germline CDR1 and CDR2 sequences are MNHNY and SVGAGI (reference sequence). The CDR3 consists of 14 residues. CDR3: CASSSGQGAYEQYF. The CDR3 DNA reads TGTGCCAGCAGTTCGGGACAGGGGGCCTACGAGCAGTACTTC.

The chain uses TRBV7-9 and TRBJ2-1; unclear D gene. This CDR3 comprises 14 residues. The V end was cut by 5 bases, the J end by 8 bases, with 16 bases between. The germline V gene has CDR1 SEHNR and CDR2 FQNEAQ (reference sequence). CDR3 in amino acids: CASSRDALWDEQFF. The CDR3 DNA sequence: TGTGCCAGCAGCCGCGACGCCTTATGGGATGAGCAGTTCTTC.

The chain joins TRBV11-2 to TRBJ1-6; TRBD1 is a possible D gene (5 bases). This CDR3 has 16 residues. V shed 4 bases and J shed 10 bases, with 20 bases lying between them. CDR1 is SGHAT, CDR2 FQNNGV, per germline. As DNA, the CDR3 is TGTGCCAGCAGCTCGCCGAGAGGGGATGTGCGATCACCCCTCCACTTT. It codes for CASSSPRGDVRSPLHF.

This chain links TRBV5-1 with TRBJ1-4; 8 bases align to TRBD1. The CDR3 has 14 residues. CDR1 and CDR2 from the germline V gene are SGHRS and YFSETQ. Trimming at V came to 3 bases and at J to 10 bases, leaving 8 bases not matched to a gene. CDR3 sequence reads: CASSSQGDGGKLFF. The CDR3 DNA follows: TGCGCCAGCAGCTCACAGGGGGATGGTGGAAAACTGTTTTTT.

The chain couples TRBV7-9 to TRBJ2-7; a possible D gene is TRBD1 (6 bases). CDR1 is SEHNR and CDR2 is FQNEAQ in the germline V gene (reference sequence). Deletions cut 3 bases from V and 4 bases from J, with 13 bases between. The CDR3 spans 14 residues. DNA of the CDR3: TGTGCCAGCAGCTTTGGGGGCACGGCGTACGAGCAGTACTTC. The encoded protein is CASSFGGTAYEQYF.

V is TRBV6-5 and J is TRBJ1-1; D gene ambiguous. This CDR3 region has 15 residues. From germline, CDR1 is MNHEY and CDR2 SVGAGI. The V gene lost 0 bases and the J gene lost 2 bases, with 10 bases spanning the gap. CDR3 region: CASSYSGSLNTEAFF. CDR3 DNA: TGTGCCAGCAGTTACTCGGGCAGCTTAAACACTGAAGCTTTCTTT.

This chain links TRBV11-3 with TRBJ2-1; D is unresolved. Germline-derived CDR1 and CDR2 are SGHNT and YENEEA. This CDR3 region has 13 residues. V was clipped by 5 bases and J by 0 bases, with 5 bases between them. As DNA, the CDR3 is TGTGCCAGCAGCGGGTCCTCCTACAATGAGCAGTTCTTC. Translation: CASSGSSYNEQFF.

This sequence joins TRBV5-1 and TRBJ1-1; D may be TRBD1 (5 bases). The CDR3 runs 13 residues. V lost 0 bases to trimming and J lost 5 bases, with 8 bases between them. Per the germline V gene, CDR1 is SGHRS and CDR2 is YFSETQ. The CDR3 DNA sequence: TGCGCCAGCAGCTTGGAGGGGAAGACTGAAGCTTTCTTT. This translates into CASSLEGKTEAFF.

The J gene is TRBJ1-1, the V gene TRBV18; the D is unclear. Trimming shortened V by 4 bases and J by 2 bases, and 11 bases separated the two germline ends. The V gene's germline CDR1 is KGHSH and CDR2 LQKENI. The length of the CDR3 is 14 residues. The CDR3 is CASSLIEGNTEAFF. The CDR3, as DNA: TGTGCCAGCTCACTTATAGAGGGTAACACTGAAGCTTTCTTT.

This CDR3 is CASSPWGRNEQFF. CDR3 nucleotide sequence: TGTGCCAGCAGCCCCTGGGGGAGGAATGAGCAGTTCTTC. The chain combines TRBV11-1 with TRBJ2-1; possibly TRBD2 for D (6 bases). Trimming stripped 5 bases from V and 7 bases from J, with 12 bases between. This CDR3 comprises 13 residues. Germline V CDR1 and CDR2: SGHAT, FQDESV (reference sequence).

This clone was detected only once. Other DNA sequences in the same sample also yield this CDR3. The V and J genes are TRBV27 and TRBJ2-7; D perhaps matches TRBD1 (6 bases). Germline-derived CDR1 and CDR2 are MNHEY and SMNVEV (reference sequence). Between the trimmed V and J ends, which lost 5 bases and 1 base, there was a span of 24 bases. This CDR3 has 18 amino acids. The CDR3 coding sequence is TGTGCCAGCAGTCCATTGGGCCACGACAGGTGGATTTCCTACGAGCAGTACTTC. Its protein product is CASSPLGHDRWISYEQYF.

J is TRBJ2-7 and V is TRBV7-2; 7 bases are a match to TRBD1. The trim removed 5 bases at V and 2 bases at J, leaving 9 bases unmatched. The CDR3 runs to 15 residues. CDR1 and CDR2 from the germline V gene are SGHTA and FQGNSA. In DNA, the CDR3 is TGTGCCAGCAGCCTTGGACAGGTGGGGGCCTACGAGCAGTACTTC. Its protein product is CASSLGQVGAYEQYF.

The V gene is TRBV6-6, the J gene TRBJ2-7; tentative D call: TRBD1 (5 bases). The CDR3 spans 14 residues. The ends were cut back, 8 bases at V and 1 base at J, with 15 bases in the middle. Germline CDR1 and CDR2: MNHNY and SVGAGI (reference sequence). The CDR3: CASLGRQGSYEQYF. The CDR3 region has the DNA TGTGCCAGCCTCGGCCGCCAGGGATCCTACGAGCAGTACTTC.

The chain is built from TRBV29-1 and TRBJ1-2; unclear D gene. The germline gives CDR1 SQVTM, CDR2 ANQGSEA. This CDR3 spans 12 amino acids. Trimming pared 6 bases from V and 3 bases from J, leaving 11 bases between. In nucleotides, the CDR3 is TGCAGCGTCTTTCGGACGGACTATGGCTACACCTTC. This sequence encodes CSVFRTDYGYTF. Combining the CDR3 with reference TRBV29-1 and TRBJ1-2 gives the whole variable domain SAVISQKPSRDICQRGTSLTIQCQVDSQVTMMFWYRQQPGQSLTLIATANQGSEATYESGFVIDKFPISRPNLTFSTLTVSNMSPEDSSIYLCSVFRTDYGYTFGSGTRLTVV.

CDR3 sequence: CASSLVGGADNSPLHF. The CDR3 nucleotides are TGCGCCAGCAGCTTGGTAGGGGGCGCGGATAATTCACCCCTCCACTTT. The chain couples TRBV5-1 to TRBJ1-6; 7 nucleotides match TRBD1. Germline CDR1 is SGHRS and CDR2 is YFSETQ. CDR3 length: 16 amino acids. V lost 0 bases, J lost 5 bases, and 5 bases stayed unmatched. The whole variable domain, remainder taken from reference TRBV5-1 and TRBJ1-6, is KAGVTQTPRYLIKTRGQQVTLSCSPISGHRSVSWYQQTPGQGLQFLFEYFSETQRNKGNFPGRFSGRQFSNSRSEMNVSTLELGDSALYLCASSLVGGADNSPLHFGNGTRLTVT.

The chain links TRBV5-4 to TRBJ2-3; 8 bases are shared with TRBD1. V was clipped by 0 bases and J by 4 bases; unmatched bases: 7. This CDR3 comprises 16 residues. Germline V CDR1 and CDR2: SGHNT, YYREEE (reference sequence). The CDR3 DNA sequence: TGTGCCAGCAGCTTGGGTCGCGGACAGGGCCCAGATACGCAGTATTTT. Its translation is CASSLGRGQGPDTQYF.

V is TRBV9 and J is TRBJ1-1; 12 nucleotides agree with TRBD1. V shed 4 bases and J 2 bases; nucleotides not matched to a gene: 3. This CDR3 has 15 amino acids. Germline CDR1 is SGDLS and CDR2 is YYNGEE. The CDR3 loop is CASSSGQGANTEAFF. The CDR3 nucleotides read TGTGCCAGCAGCTCGGGACAGGGGGCAAACACTGAAGCTTTCTTT.

The V gene is TRBV18, the J gene TRBJ1-5; D is possibly TRBD1 (5 bases). The germline gives CDR1 KGHSH, CDR2 LQKENI. V was trimmed by 8 bases and J by 7 bases, leaving 15 bases between them. The CDR3 spans 13 residues. The chain's CDR3 is CASREGPGQPQHF. The CDR3 DNA reads as TGTGCCAGCCGTGAGGGGCCAGGCCAGCCCCAGCATTTT.

The chain is built from TRBV6-6 and TRBJ1-1, with 7 nucleotides matching TRBD1. This CDR3 spans 12 amino acids. From germline, CDR1 is MNHNY and CDR2 SVGAGI (reference sequence). J gave up 8 bases and V 5 bases, and 5 bases lay outside the gene matches. The CDR3 nucleotides are TGTGCCAGCAGTCTAGGGGGCGGGGAAGCTTTCTTT. Residues: CASSLGGGEAFF.

The rearrangement uses TRBV15 and TRBJ1-1, with 7 bases aligning to TRBD1. The germline gives CDR1 LNHNV, CDR2 YYDKDF (reference sequence). J was trimmed by 6 bases and V by 5 bases; bases with no gene match: 3. The CDR3 is 12 amino acids. CDR3 region: CATSEGAAEAFF. The CDR3 DNA follows: TGTGCCACCAGCGAGGGGGCTGCTGAAGCTTTCTTT.

By its share, this clone is medium-sized (0.01 to 0.1%). The chain employs TRBV6-1 and TRBJ1-5; possibly TRBD1 for D (6 bases). Trimming cost V 6 bases and J 1 base, with 7 bases left between them. The CDR3 runs 13 residues. Germline values: CDR1 MNHNS, CDR2 SASEGT. DNA for the CDR3: TGTGCCAGCAGAACAGGGAGCAATCAGCCCCAGCATTTT. As protein: CASRTGSNQPQHF.

This rearrangement joins TRBV7-3 to TRBJ2-3; 8 bases agree with TRBD1. Germline assignment: CDR1 SGHTA and CDR2 FQGTGA. With 2 bases clipped from V and 11 bases from J, the junction kept 18 bases outside the gene matches. The CDR3 runs to 17 residues. CDR3 sequence reads: CASSLEGRGLRDREQYF. The CDR3 DNA sequence: TGTGCCAGCAGCTTAGAGGGCAGGGGGCTTAGGGATAGGGAGCAGTATTTT.

The V gene is TRBV5-4, the J gene TRBJ1-3, with D hard to call. This CDR3 is built from 16 residues. Germline CDR1 reads SGHNT; CDR2 reads YYREEE (reference sequence). Trimming removed 0 bases from V and 0 bases from J, with 10 bases in between. CDR3: CASSLGSGFSGNTIYF. CDR3 nucleotide sequence: TGTGCCAGCAGCTTGGGGAGCGGCTTCTCTGGAAACACCATATATTTT.

The chain joins TRBV18 to TRBJ2-1; maybe TRBD2 (5 bases). The ends were cut back, 9 bases at V and 3 bases at J, with 18 bases in the middle. Germline assignment: CDR1 KGHSH and CDR2 LQKENI. This CDR3 region has 15 residues. CDR3 DNA sequence: TGTGCCAGTCAAAGTTTCGGGAAACGCTACAATGAGCAGTTCTTC. It yields the protein CASQSFGKRYNEQFF.

The V and J genes are TRBV19 and TRBJ1-6; TRBD1 matches at 7 bases. The CDR3 extends over 14 amino acids. Germline V gene data show CDR1 as LNHDA and CDR2 as SQIVND (reference sequence). The ends lost 6 bases at V and 8 bases at J; junction bases unmatched: 7. Written as DNA, the CDR3 is TGTGCCAGTAGGTCCGGGACAGAGGATTCACCCCTCCACTTT. Amino acid sequence: CASRSGTEDSPLHF.

The chain has TRBV7-3 and TRBJ2-7; D call uncertain. V gave up 2 bases and J gave up 0 bases, with 8 bases separating them. Per the germline V gene, CDR1 is SGHTA and CDR2 is FQGTGA. There are 14 residues in the CDR3. CDR3 DNA sequence: TGTGCCAGCAGCTTACCCGCTAGCTCCTACGAGCAGTACTTC. This translates into CASSLPASSYEQYF.